The clone carrying this T cell receptor (beta chain) has a handful of counts. The data are from a study of cytomegalovirus exposure and HLA in healthy donors. Nominally healthy donors provided the samples, though records likely missed some immune exposures. With 60 Vbeta and 13 Jbeta primers, the PCR was carried out. Sequencing used immunoSEQ multiplex PCR; TCRdb keeps in-frame clones, though not all of them. Of about 120,000 clones detected, roughly a tenth appear once; the ten largest clones hold roughly 3.1%. Material: PBMCs. This TCR was recovered from a man aged 25-45 years in good health and CMV-seronegative.

CDR3 sequence (DNA): TGCGCCAGCAGCTCCCGAGGACCAGCGGGAGACTCCGATACGCAGTATTTT. Amino acid sequence: CASSSRGPAGDSDTQYF. The J gene is TRBJ2-3, the V gene TRBV5-1; 8 bases are shared with TRBD2. Germline assignment: CDR1 SGHRS and CDR2 YFSETQ. The CDR3 totals 17 residues. J lost 6 bases, V lost 3 bases, and 15 bases had no gene match.